Listed below are T cell receptor beta chains from one sample, sequenced in a study of CD8 T cells in ankylosing spondylitis. One entry per CDR3 protein results from TCRdb running MiXCR on the 5' RACE reads. The sample consists of about 460,000 distinct CDR3 sequences, 5.3% of them appearing once. Sequencing input: blood, either unsorted or a sorted T cell fraction (not recorded which). These receptors were taken from a male donor with ankylosing spondylitis. Each CDR3 is given with its conserved first and last residue. The order of the fields is J gene, D gene, V gene, clone size, CDR3 DNA, CDR3 protein. D genes are given only for firm matches. Where a row states a size, it is once, few, many or the class of an expanded clone; other rows omit it.

j_call: TRBJ1-1; d_call: NA; v_call: TRBV6-6; clone_size: many; cdr3_nt: TGTGCCAGCAGTTACTCACCTGAAGCTTTCTTT; cdr3_aa: CASSYSPEAFF
j_call: TRBJ2-4; d_call: NA; v_call: TRBV3-1; clone_size: many; cdr3_nt: TGTGCCAGCAGCCAAGATCAGGGCGGTCAGTACTTC; cdr3_aa: CASSQDQGGQYF
j_call: TRBJ1-3; d_call: NA; v_call: TRBV21-1; clone_size: NA; cdr3_nt: TGTGCCAGCAGCAAATTAAGAGGGGCGTCCCGAGACACCATATATTTT; cdr3_aa: CASSKLRGASRDTIYF
j_call: TRBJ2-3; d_call: NA; v_call: TRBV4-3; clone_size: many; cdr3_nt: TGCGCCAGCAGCCAAGAGTCTGCCGGGACGCAGTATTTT; cdr3_aa: CASSQESAGTQYF
j_call: TRBJ2-7; d_call: NA; v_call: TRBV4-1; clone_size: NA; cdr3_nt: TGCGCCAGCAGCTTTCGGGGCCCGCCCTACGAGCAGTACTTC; cdr3_aa: CASSFRGPPYEQYF
j_call: TRBJ1-2; d_call: NA; v_call: TRBV28; clone_size: few; cdr3_nt: TGTGCCAGCAGTTTACGCAGGACGGGGACAATTCCCTACACCTTC; cdr3_aa: CASSLRRTGTIPYTF
j_call: TRBJ2-1; d_call: TRBD2; v_call: TRBV6-5; clone_size: many; cdr3_nt: TGTGCCAGCAGTTCGACCCCGGGGGGAAGATATAATGAGCAGTTCTTC; cdr3_aa: CASSSTPGGRYNEQFF
j_call: TRBJ1-5; d_call: NA; v_call: TRBV5-1; clone_size: many; cdr3_nt: TGCGCCAGCAGCTTACAGGGAGAACAGCCCCAGCATTTT; cdr3_aa: CASSLQGEQPQHF
j_call: TRBJ2-7; d_call: NA; v_call: TRBV27; clone_size: many; cdr3_nt: TGTGCCAGCAGTTTCCCCTCTAGCGAGCAGTACTTC; cdr3_aa: CASSFPSSEQYF
j_call: TRBJ1-5; d_call: NA; v_call: TRBV24-1; clone_size: many; cdr3_nt: TGTGCCACCAGTGTGGGGGGCAGAGGCAATCAGCCCCAGCATTTT; cdr3_aa: CATSVGGRGNQPQHF
j_call: TRBJ1-3; d_call: NA; v_call: TRBV28; clone_size: many; cdr3_nt: TGTGCCAGCAGTTTATTCGCAGGGGCCTTCTCTGGAAACACCATATATTTT; cdr3_aa: CASSLFAGAFSGNTIYF
j_call: TRBJ2-7; d_call: TRBD2; v_call: TRBV3-1; clone_size: once; cdr3_nt: TGTGCCAGCAGCACGACAGGACTAGCGGGACCTCTCTACGAGCAGTACTTC; cdr3_aa: CASSTTGLAGPLYEQYF
j_call: TRBJ2-7; d_call: NA; v_call: TRBV6-1; clone_size: many; cdr3_nt: TGTGCCAGCAGTGGGACGAACCGCAACGAGCAGTACTTC; cdr3_aa: CASSGTNRNEQYF
j_call: TRBJ2-1; d_call: NA; v_call: TRBV20-1; clone_size: many; cdr3_nt: TGCAGTGCTAATACCCAGCGGGCCTACAATGAGCAGTTCTTC; cdr3_aa: CSANTQRAYNEQFF
j_call: TRBJ1-4; d_call: NA; v_call: TRBV20-1; clone_size: few; cdr3_nt: TGCAGTGCGACGGACAGCTTTAATGAAAAACTGTTTTTT; cdr3_aa: CSATDSFNEKLFF
j_call: TRBJ2-1; d_call: TRBD2; v_call: TRBV27; clone_size: many; cdr3_nt: TGTGCCAGCATCATAGCGGGAGGGGCCTCCTACAATGAGCAGTTCTTC; cdr3_aa: CASIIAGGASYNEQFF
j_call: TRBJ2-3; d_call: NA; v_call: TRBV5-6; clone_size: many; cdr3_nt: TGTGCCAGCAGCATGGGCCTGGGGGCAGATACGCAGTATTTT; cdr3_aa: CASSMGLGADTQYF
j_call: TRBJ2-3; d_call: NA; v_call: TRBV25-1; clone_size: NA; cdr3_nt: TGTGCCAGCAGTCCCCGGATTAGCACAGATACGCAGTATTTT; cdr3_aa: CASSPRISTDTQYF
j_call: TRBJ2-3; d_call: NA; v_call: TRBV3-1; clone_size: few; cdr3_nt: TGTGCCAGCAGCCTCCAGGGGAGTGTAACGGAGTATTTT; cdr3_aa: CASSLQGSVTEYF
j_call: TRBJ2-7; d_call: TRBD1; v_call: TRBV10-3; clone_size: many; cdr3_nt: TGTGCCATCAGTGATTGGACAGGGGACTACGAGCAGTACTTC; cdr3_aa: CAISDWTGDYEQYF
j_call: TRBJ2-7; d_call: NA; v_call: TRBV5-1; clone_size: few; cdr3_nt: TGCGCCAGCAGCCAAGACCGGGCGGAGGGCGAGCAGTACTTC; cdr3_aa: CASSQDRAEGEQYF
j_call: TRBJ2-7; d_call: NA; v_call: TRBV4-3; clone_size: many; cdr3_nt: TGCGCCAGCAGCCAAGGACTTCCCCTAAGGTCCTACGAGCAGTACTTC; cdr3_aa: CASSQGLPLRSYEQYF
j_call: TRBJ1-5; d_call: NA; v_call: TRBV18; clone_size: many; cdr3_nt: TGTGCCAGCTCACCACTTTCGGGGAATCAGCCCCAGCATTTT; cdr3_aa: CASSPLSGNQPQHF
j_call: TRBJ2-1; d_call: TRBD2; v_call: TRBV5-1; clone_size: many; cdr3_nt: TGCGCCGGGTCAGCGGGAGGGCCCGGCAATGAGCAGTTCTTC; cdr3_aa: CAGSAGGPGNEQFF
j_call: TRBJ2-5; d_call: NA; v_call: TRBV12-3/TRBV12-4; clone_size: NA; cdr3_nt: TGTGCCAGCAGTTTTGAGTGGAGGCAAGAGACCCAGTACTTC; cdr3_aa: CASSFEWRQETQYF
j_call: TRBJ1-5; d_call: NA; v_call: TRBV11-1; clone_size: many; cdr3_nt: TGTGCCAGCAGCTTAATTCCATTGGGGCCCCAGCATTTT; cdr3_aa: CASSLIPLGPQHF
j_call: TRBJ2-5; d_call: NA; v_call: TRBV5-1; clone_size: many; cdr3_nt: TGCGCCAGCAGCACTGGGACCCGCCAAGAGACCCAGTACTTC; cdr3_aa: CASSTGTRQETQYF
j_call: TRBJ2-3; d_call: NA; v_call: TRBV28; clone_size: NA; cdr3_nt: TGTGCCAGCAGTTTATTGGCTCTATCTAGCACAGATACGCAGTATTTT; cdr3_aa: CASSLLALSSTDTQYF
j_call: TRBJ2-7; d_call: TRBD2; v_call: TRBV5-1; clone_size: many; cdr3_nt: TGTGCCAGCAGCTTAGGACTAGCGGGGGGCTACGAGCAGTACTTC; cdr3_aa: CASSLGLAGGYEQYF
j_call: TRBJ2-5; d_call: NA; v_call: TRBV6-1; clone_size: many; cdr3_nt: TGTGCCAGCAGAATTGCCGGGGCCGAATCCCAAGAGACCCAGTACTTC; cdr3_aa: CASRIAGAESQETQYF